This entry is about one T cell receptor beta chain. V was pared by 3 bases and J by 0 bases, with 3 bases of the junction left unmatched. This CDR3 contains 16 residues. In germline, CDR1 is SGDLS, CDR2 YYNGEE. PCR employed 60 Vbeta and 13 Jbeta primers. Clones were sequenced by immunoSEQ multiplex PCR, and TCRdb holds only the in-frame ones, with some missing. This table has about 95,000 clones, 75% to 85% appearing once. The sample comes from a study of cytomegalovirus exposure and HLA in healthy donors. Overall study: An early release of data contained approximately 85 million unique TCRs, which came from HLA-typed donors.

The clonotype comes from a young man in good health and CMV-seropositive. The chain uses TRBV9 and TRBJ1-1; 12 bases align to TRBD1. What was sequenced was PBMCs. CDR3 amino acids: CASSAGQGALNTEAFF. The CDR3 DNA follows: TGTGCCAGCAGCGCGGGACAGGGGGCGTTGAACACTGAAGCTTTCTTT.